This T cell receptor (beta chain) was recorded in a study of identifying expanded T cells in peripheral blood. Trimming took 5 bases from V and 5 from J; bases not matched to a gene: 10. The germline V gene encodes CDR1 SNHLY and CDR2 FYNNEI. The CDR3 is 16 amino acids. The protocol was immunoSEQ multiplex PCR, while the TCRdb copy is restricted to in-frame clones and leaves out a portion. The sample has 90,000 to 100,000 clones; 88% are singletons. The sequencing input was blood. The chain recombines TRBV2 with TRBJ2-7; 12 positions match TRBD2. This receptor was taken from a person aged 18 to 69 in good health. This CDR3 reads CASSPGLAGYGDEQYF. DNA of the CDR3: TGTGCCAGCAGTCCCGGACTAGCGGGGTACGGCGACGAGCAGTACTTC.